What follows are 15 T cell receptor beta chains derived from one specimen sequenced in a study of cytomegalovirus exposure and HLA in healthy donors. Amplification used 60 Vbeta primers and 13 Jbeta primers. TCRdb's table, derived via immunoSEQ multiplex PCR, lists solely in-frame clones and lacks some. The sample features around 100,000 clones, with 0.5% to 0.7% in its top ten. Sample: PBMCs. The receptors shown here come from a man aged 50-59 years in good health and CMV-seronegative.

The chain has TRBV7-6 and TRBJ1-4, with 10 bases aligning to TRBD1. The V segment lost 7 bases and the J segment 4 bases; nucleotides outside the gene matches: 18. Germline CDR1 and CDR2: SGHVS and FNYEAQ. CDR3 length: 19 amino acids. The CDR3, as DNA: TGTGCCAGCACCTCCCGGATCCCGGGACAGGGGTTAGGTAATGAAAAACTGTTTTTT. It yields the protein CASTSRIPGQGLGNEKLFF.

The V gene is TRBV4-2, the J gene TRBJ2-3; 11 bases are a match to TRBD2. The V segment lost 4 bases and the J segment 4 bases; nucleotides outside the gene matches: 7. The CDR3 runs 16 residues. Germline CDR1 reads LGHNA; CDR2 reads YNFKEQ. CDR3 protein: CASSPLAGGGPDTQYF. In DNA, the CDR3 is TGTGCCAGCAGCCCCTTAGCGGGAGGGGGCCCAGATACGCAGTATTTT.

The V call is TRBV4-1, the J call TRBJ1-3; TRBD1 matches 8 bases. Trimming at V came to 0 bases and at J to 0 bases, leaving 7 bases not matched to a gene. Looked up from germline, CDR1 is MGHRA and CDR2 is YSYEKL. This CDR3 spans 18 amino acids. CDR3 region: CASSQEPIQGASGNTIYF. DNA for the CDR3: TGCGCCAGCAGCCAAGAACCGATCCAGGGGGCCTCTGGAAACACCATATATTTT.

This chain links TRBV19 with TRBJ1-1; D call uncertain. The length of the CDR3 is 13 residues. The germline V gene has CDR1 LNHDA and CDR2 SQIVND (reference sequence). Trimming pared 6 bases from V and 3 bases from J, leaving 11 bases between. The CDR3 sequence: CASRASAYTEAFF. The CDR3, as DNA: TGTGCCAGTAGGGCCAGCGCCTACACTGAAGCTTTCTTT.

This chain uses TRBV5-1 with TRBJ1-3; D perhaps matches TRBD1 (6 bases). The V end was cut by 1 base, the J end by 2 bases, with 7 bases between. Per the germline V gene, CDR1 is SGHRS and CDR2 is YFSETQ. The CDR3 is 14 amino acids. DNA for the CDR3: TGCGCCAGCAGCTTGTCAGGGGCTGGAAACACCATATATTTT. Translating it yields CASSLSGAGNTIYF.

The chain is built from TRBV18 and TRBJ2-1, with TRBD2 matching 7 bases. The germline V gene encodes CDR1 KGHSH and CDR2 LQKENI. After removal of 10 bases from V and 6 bases from J, the junction contained 15 bases not matched to a gene. The CDR3 has 15 amino acids. DNA of the CDR3: TGTGCCATCGCACGAGGGCCTAGCGGAGCCAATGAGCAGTTCTTC. This encodes CAIARGPSGANEQFF.

The chain employs TRBV18 and TRBJ1-1; D is uncertain. Looked up from germline, CDR1 is KGHSH and CDR2 is LQKENI. This CDR3 is 13 amino acids long. V lost 8 bases, J lost 1 base, and 11 bases lay in between. CDR3 sequence reads: CASVTTENTEAFF. The CDR3 bases are TGTGCCAGCGTCACCACAGAGAACACTGAAGCTTTCTTT.

V usage is TRBV4-3 and J usage is TRBJ2-7; D is perhaps TRBD2 (6 bases). CDR1 is LGHNA and CDR2 is YSLEER in the germline V gene. V lost 4 bases and J 7 bases, leaving 23 bases between the germline ends. The CDR3 loop spans 16 amino acids. CDR3 nucleotides: TGCGCCAGCAGCCCCTCGGTAGCGGCCTACCCGGGGGAGCAGTACTTC. Residues: CASSPSVAAYPGEQYF.

The rearrangement joins TRBV7-2 to TRBJ2-7, with TRBD2 matching 10 bases. This CDR3 spans 14 amino acids. Germline loops: CDR1 SGHTA, CDR2 FQGNSA. Trimming removed 6 bases from V and 2 bases from J; junction bases left unmatched: 4. CDR3 protein: CASSILAGPYEQYF. In DNA, the CDR3 is TGTGCCAGCAGTATACTAGCGGGGCCCTACGAGCAGTACTTC.

V and J are TRBV19 and TRBJ2-7; 8 bases match TRBD1. The CDR3 contains 12 residues. CDR1 LNHDA and CDR2 SQIVND come from the germline V gene (reference sequence). Trimming at V came to 9 bases and at J to 3 bases, leaving 4 bases not matched to a gene. CDR3 sequence reads: CASGQGGYEQYF. In DNA, the CDR3 is TGTGCCAGCGGACAGGGAGGCTACGAGCAGTACTTC.

The rearrangement links TRBV9 to TRBJ2-1; 11 positions agree with TRBD2. The CDR3 runs to 16 residues. V lost 4 bases and J lost 6; bases outside the gene matches: 9. The germline V gene has CDR1 SGDLS and CDR2 YYNGEE. The DNA for the CDR3 is TGTGCCAGCAGCCCAAGACTAGCGGGGCCCGTCAATGAGCAGTTCTTC. This codes for CASSPRLAGPVNEQFF.

This sequence joins TRBV19 and TRBJ2-7; 12 bases agree with TRBD2. The CDR3 spans 17 residues. Germline V gene lookup returns CDR1 LNHDA and CDR2 SQIVND (reference sequence). V was clipped by 3 bases and J by 6 bases; unmatched bases: 12. The CDR3 DNA reads as TGTGCCAGTAGTATTAGAGAGACTAGCGGGAGTCGCGGCGAGCAGTACTTC. It specifies CASSIRETSGSRGEQYF.

This rearrangement joins TRBV5-6 to TRBJ2-7; D possibly corresponds to TRBD1 (5 bases). In germline, CDR1 is SGHDT, CDR2 YYEEEE. The V and J ends lost 1 base and 1 base respectively, with 9 bases between them. The length of the CDR3 is 14 residues. CDR3 coding DNA: TGTGCCAGCAGCTTGTTCGACAGATCCTACGAGCAGTACTTC. Translation: CASSLFDRSYEQYF.

This chain links TRBV19 with TRBJ2-1; tentatively, D is TRBD2 (6 bases). Germline loops: CDR1 LNHDA, CDR2 SQIVND (reference sequence). Deletions cut 3 bases from V and 4 bases from J, with 13 bases between. The CDR3 contains 15 residues. CDR3 DNA: TGTGCCAGTAGTATCGAGGGACTGACTTACAATGAGCAGTTCTTC. Translated: CASSIEGLTYNEQFF. The complete variable domain, with remaining parts taken from reference TRBV19 and TRBJ2-1, reads DGGITQSPKYLFRKEGQNVTLSCEQNLNHDAMYWYRQDPGQGLRLIYYSQIVNDFQKGDIAEGYSVSREKKESFPLTVTSAQKNPTAFYLCASSIEGLTYNEQFFGPGTRLTVL.

The chain couples TRBV29-1 to TRBJ2-1; D might be TRBD1 (6 bases). V was shortened by 7 bases and J by 7 bases, with 11 bases between the two germline ends. The CDR3 spans 11 residues. From germline, CDR1 is SQVTM and CDR2 ANQGSEA. Written as DNA, the CDR3 is TGCAGCGCTGGACAGCAGAATGAGCAGTTCTTC. This codes for CSAGQQNEQFF.